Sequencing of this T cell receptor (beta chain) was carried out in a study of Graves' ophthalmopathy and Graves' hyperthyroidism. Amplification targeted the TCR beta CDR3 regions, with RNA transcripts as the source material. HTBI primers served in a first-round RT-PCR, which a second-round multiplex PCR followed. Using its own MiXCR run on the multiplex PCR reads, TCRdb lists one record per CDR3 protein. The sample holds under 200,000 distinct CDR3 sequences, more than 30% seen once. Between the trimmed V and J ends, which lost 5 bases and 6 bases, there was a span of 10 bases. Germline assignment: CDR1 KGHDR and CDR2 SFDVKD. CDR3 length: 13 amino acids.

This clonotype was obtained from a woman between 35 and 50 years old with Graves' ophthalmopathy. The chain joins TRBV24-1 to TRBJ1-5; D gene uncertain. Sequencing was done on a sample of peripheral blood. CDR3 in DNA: TGTGCCACCAGTGTTGACGGTACTCAGCCCCAGCATTTT. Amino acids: CATSVDGTQPQHF.